A selection of T cell receptor beta chains follows, all from one sample in a study of blood T cell repertoires in COVID-19. TCRdb's copy holds only in-frame clones and misses some; the assay was immunoSEQ multiplex PCR. The profile shows tens of thousands of clones, roughly 77% of them singletons. The source material was peripheral blood. The source of these receptors is a man between 70 and 80 years old with active or convalescent COVID-19. Both conserved end residues are part of each CDR3. Each record gives: D gene, clone size, J gene, V gene, CDR3 DNA, CDR3 protein. The D gene is left open where the match is weak. Some rows have no size entry. The others give once, few or many, or a class for an expanded clone.

D: TRBD2
size: NA
J: TRBJ2-3
V: TRBV28
DNA: TGTGCCAGCAGCCGGGGACTAGCGGGAGGGTTGAAAGATACGCAGTATTTT
CDR3: CASSRGLAGGLKDTQYF

D: NA
size: NA
J: TRBJ2-1
V: TRBV4-1
DNA: TGCGCCAGCAGCCAAGGGGAGCGGGCCTCCTACAATGAGCAGTTCTTC
CDR3: CASSQGERASYNEQFF

D: TRBD2
size: once
J: TRBJ2-2
V: TRBV5-1
DNA: TGCGCCAGCAGCTCCGGCCTAGCGGGATCCACCGGGGAGCTGTTTTTT
CDR3: CASSSGLAGSTGELFF

D: NA
size: NA
J: TRBJ1-2
V: TRBV29-1
DNA: TGCAGCGTTGAACCCCGTGGGGGGGGGAACTATGGCTACACCTTC
CDR3: CSVEPRGGGNYGYTF

D: NA
size: NA
J: TRBJ1-1
V: TRBV14
DNA: TGTGCCAGCAGCCCTACCAGGGCTATGAACACTGAAGCTTTCTTT
CDR3: CASSPTRAMNTEAFF

D: TRBD1
size: NA
J: TRBJ1-4
V: TRBV11-2
DNA: TGTGCCAGCAGCCATACAGGGGAAACTAATGAAAAACTGTTTTTT
CDR3: CASSHTGETNEKLFF

D: TRBD1
size: NA
J: TRBJ1-5
V: TRBV28
DNA: TGTGCCAGCAGAACAGGGGGACAGCCCCAGCATTTT
CDR3: CASRTGGQPQHF

D: NA
size: NA
J: TRBJ1-4
V: TRBV5-4
DNA: TGTGCCAGCAGCTTGGAAGGCCCGCAGGATGAAAAACTGTTTTTT
CDR3: CASSLEGPQDEKLFF

D: NA
size: NA
J: TRBJ2-7
V: TRBV7-9
DNA: TGTGCCAGCAGCTCCCGCAGCGCAACCTACGAGCAGTACTTC
CDR3: CASSSRSATYEQYF

D: TRBD2
size: NA
J: TRBJ2-1
V: TRBV3-1/TRBV3-2
DNA: TGTGCCAGCAGCCGGACTAGCGTAAATGAGCAGTTCTTC
CDR3: CASSRTSVNEQFF

D: NA
size: NA
J: TRBJ1-2
V: TRBV6-5
DNA: TGTGCCAGCAGGACTCTGGACGGGAGTAACTATGGCTACACCTTC
CDR3: CASRTLDGSNYGYTF

D: NA
size: NA
J: TRBJ2-7
V: TRBV5-1
DNA: TGCGCCAGCAGCTTGGGTACGAGCTCCTACGAGCAGTACTTC
CDR3: CASSLGTSSYEQYF

D: TRBD2
size: NA
J: TRBJ2-2
V: TRBV15
DNA: TGTGCCACCAGCAGACCCTTCGCGGGGGCCGGGGAGCTGTTTTTT
CDR3: CATSRPFAGAGELFF

D: TRBD2
size: once
J: TRBJ2-5
V: TRBV11-2
DNA: TGTGCCAGCAGCTACATGGGACTAGCGGGAGAAGAGACCCAGTACTTC
CDR3: CASSYMGLAGEETQYF

D: TRBD1
size: NA
J: TRBJ1-1
V: TRBV3-1/TRBV3-2
DNA: TGTGCCAGCAGCTCCAGGGGGAGCACTGAAGCTTTCTTT
CDR3: CASSSRGSTEAFF

D: NA
size: NA
J: TRBJ1-5
V: TRBV5-1
DNA: TGCGCCAGCAGCCAGCTGGGAGGGAGCAATCAGCCCCAGCATTTT
CDR3: CASSQLGGSNQPQHF

D: TRBD2
size: few
J: TRBJ2-1
V: TRBV4-2
DNA: TGTGCCAGCAGCCAAGACGGGACTAGCGACTACAATGAGCAGTTCTTC
CDR3: CASSQDGTSDYNEQFF

D: TRBD1
size: NA
J: TRBJ1-2
V: TRBV5-1
DNA: TGCGCCAGCAGCTCGACAGGGGGCGACTCCTATGGCTACACCTTC
CDR3: CASSSTGGDSYGYTF

D: NA
size: few
J: TRBJ2-1
V: TRBV21-1
DNA: TGTGCCAGCATCCCCCAGGGTGAGCAGTTCTTC
CDR3: CASIPQGEQFF

D: TRBD2
size: once
J: TRBJ2-1
V: TRBV2
DNA: TGTGCCACCAGGGCTAGCGGGAGCTATGAGCAGTTCTTC
CDR3: CATRASGSYEQFF

D: TRBD1
size: large
J: TRBJ1-3
V: TRBV9
DNA: TGTGCCAGCAGCAGCGAAACAGGGGGCTCTGGAAACACCATATATTTT
CDR3: CASSSETGGSGNTIYF

D: TRBD1
size: NA
J: TRBJ1-2
V: TRBV6-1
DNA: TGTGCCAGCAGTGATACGGGGACAGGGCGGGACACCTTC
CDR3: CASSDTGTGRDTF

D: NA
size: few
J: TRBJ1-1
V: TRBV7-8
DNA: TGTGCCAGCAGCCCCCCGAGGAACACTGAAGCTTTCTTT
CDR3: CASSPPRNTEAFF

D: NA
size: NA
J: TRBJ1-4
V: TRBV19
DNA: TGTGCCAGTAGCTTCACTCGGGAAAAACTGTTTTTT
CDR3: CASSFTREKLFF

D: NA
size: NA
J: TRBJ2-1
V: TRBV11-1
DNA: TGTGCCAGCAGCTCCGGACCTAAGGGCCCGGGAAGCGGGCAGTTCTTC
CDR3: CASSSGPKGPGSGQFF

D: NA
size: NA
J: TRBJ2-5
V: TRBV7-2
DNA: TGTGCCAGCAGCGTGGGGCTTACTGGGGAGACCCAGTACTTC
CDR3: CASSVGLTGETQYF

D: TRBD1
size: NA
J: TRBJ1-2
V: TRBV25-1
DNA: TGTGCCAGCAGTGAATCGGGCAGGGGGAACTATGGCTACACCTTC
CDR3: CASSESGRGNYGYTF

D: TRBD1
size: NA
J: TRBJ2-1
V: TRBV4-1
DNA: TGCGCCAGCAGCCGCGCGACAGGGGTGGTTCGAGGAAATGAGCAGTTCTTC
CDR3: CASSRATGVVRGNEQFF

D: TRBD1
size: NA
J: TRBJ2-7
V: TRBV11-2
DNA: TGTGCCAGCAGCTTCTACCCGACAGGGCTAACCTACGAGCAGTACTTC
CDR3: CASSFYPTGLTYEQYF

D: NA
size: NA
J: TRBJ1-5
V: TRBV7-9
DNA: TGTGCCAGCAGCCCCCCCCTCTCTGGGGCGCCCCAGCATTTT
CDR3: CASSPPLSGAPQHF

D: NA
size: NA
J: TRBJ2-4
V: TRBV4-2
DNA: TGTGCCAGCAGCCAGCCGGAAAGGGGATGGGTAGCCAAAAACATTCAGTACTTC
CDR3: CASSQPERGWVAKNIQYF

D: NA
size: few
J: TRBJ2-2
V: TRBV19
DNA: TGTGCCAGTAGTCCTAGACTAGAAGGCGGGGAGCTGTTTTTT
CDR3: CASSPRLEGGELFF

D: NA
size: NA
J: TRBJ2-2
V: TRBV11-3
DNA: TGTGCCAGCAGCTTAGAAGGGAGCGGTACCGGGGAGCTGTTTTTT
CDR3: CASSLEGSGTGELFF

D: NA
size: NA
J: TRBJ1-2
V: TRBV30
DNA: TGTGCCTCTTTCACCGGGACAACCTATGGCTACACCTTC
CDR3: CASFTGTTYGYTF

D: NA
size: NA
J: TRBJ2-2
V: TRBV19
DNA: TGTGCCAGTAGTCGACAGAACCCTAACACCGGGGAGCTGTTTTTT
CDR3: CASSRQNPNTGELFF

D: NA
size: NA
J: TRBJ1-1
V: TRBV29-1
DNA: TGCAGCGTTGGCAGGGTGGGCACTGAAGCTTTCTTT
CDR3: CSVGRVGTEAFF

D: NA
size: once
J: TRBJ1-5
V: TRBV18
DNA: TGTGCCAGCCTGGACAGCTTAAATCAGCCCCAGCATTTT
CDR3: CASLDSLNQPQHF

D: TRBD1
size: NA
J: TRBJ2-7
V: TRBV18
DNA: TGTGCCAGCTCACCATTCGGTGGGACAGGGTCAGGCGAGCAGTACTTC
CDR3: CASSPFGGTGSGEQYF

D: TRBD2
size: NA
J: TRBJ2-1
V: TRBV6-5
DNA: TGTGCCAGTGGGGCAGCTAGCGGGCCCTACAATGAGCAGTTCTTC
CDR3: CASGAASGPYNEQFF

D: NA
size: NA
J: TRBJ2-4
V: TRBV6-2/TRBV6-3
DNA: TGTGCCAGCAGTTACGAGCTTGGAGCCAAAAACATTCAGTACTTC
CDR3: CASSYELGAKNIQYF

D: TRBD2
size: NA
J: TRBJ2-1
V: TRBV7-6
DNA: TGTGCCAGCAGCTTAACCCTCCTAGCGGGGGGGATCTACAATGAGCAGTTCTTC
CDR3: CASSLTLLAGGIYNEQFF

D: TRBD1
size: NA
J: TRBJ1-4
V: TRBV29-1
DNA: TGCAGCGTCGGGACAGGGGGCGAAAAACTGTTTTTT
CDR3: CSVGTGGEKLFF

D: NA
size: NA
J: TRBJ1-4
V: TRBV7-9
DNA: TGTGCCAGCAGCTTAGGGGAACAGGCGGGATATTATGAAAAACTGTTTTTT
CDR3: CASSLGEQAGYYEKLFF

D: TRBD2
size: NA
J: TRBJ2-3
V: TRBV11-3
DNA: TGTGCCAGCACGTTCGGCGGTAGCGGGAGTGCCGGAGATACGCAGTATTTT
CDR3: CASTFGGSGSAGDTQYF

D: TRBD2
size: NA
J: TRBJ2-1
V: TRBV4-2
DNA: TGTGCCAGCAGCCAACTAGCGGGGCACAATGAGCAGTTCTTC
CDR3: CASSQLAGHNEQFF

D: TRBD1
size: NA
J: TRBJ2-1
V: TRBV28
DNA: TGTGCCAGCAGTTTATCGGGACAGCATTACAATGAGCAGTTCTTC
CDR3: CASSLSGQHYNEQFF

D: NA
size: NA
J: TRBJ2-2
V: TRBV7-9
DNA: TGTGCCAGCAGCCTATCACAGGTCGGGGAGCTGTTTTTT
CDR3: CASSLSQVGELFF

D: NA
size: NA
J: TRBJ2-7
V: TRBV3-1/TRBV3-2
DNA: TGTGCCAGCGGAGTACAGGGCAGGAGCTCCTACGAGCAGTACTTC
CDR3: CASGVQGRSSYEQYF

D: TRBD1
size: NA
J: TRBJ2-7
V: TRBV6-5
DNA: TGTGCCAGCAGTTACTCACCGGGACAGGGCTACGAGCAGTACTTC
CDR3: CASSYSPGQGYEQYF

D: NA
size: NA
J: TRBJ1-4
V: TRBV24-1
DNA: TGTGCCACCAGTTCGGGGGTCGGTGAAAAACTGTTTTTT
CDR3: CATSSGVGEKLFF

D: NA
size: NA
J: TRBJ1-2
V: TRBV20-1
DNA: TGCAGTGCTGTTCCCTACTATGGCTACACCTTC
CDR3: CSAVPYYGYTF

D: TRBD1
size: NA
J: TRBJ1-2
V: TRBV5-4
DNA: TGTGCCAGCAGCTACGAACTGGGACAGCCAACGAACTATGGCTACACCTTC
CDR3: CASSYELGQPTNYGYTF

D: TRBD1
size: few
J: TRBJ2-7
V: TRBV5-3
DNA: TGTGCCAGAAGACCGGGACAGCCTTACGAGCAGTACTTC
CDR3: CARRPGQPYEQYF

D: NA
size: NA
J: TRBJ1-2
V: TRBV7-9
DNA: TGTGCCAGCAGCCCTAGGGGCACGGCAGGGTCGATCAACTATGGCTACACCTTC
CDR3: CASSPRGTAGSINYGYTF

D: NA
size: NA
J: TRBJ2-7
V: TRBV19
DNA: TGTGCCAGTAGTAGCCAGATTCGGGCCCCTGGGGGCCTCGAGCAGTACTTC
CDR3: CASSSQIRAPGGLEQYF

D: NA
size: few
J: TRBJ2-1
V: TRBV15
DNA: TGTGCCACCAGCAGAGACGACAGAGGCTCCTACAATGAGCAGTTCTTC
CDR3: CATSRDDRGSYNEQFF